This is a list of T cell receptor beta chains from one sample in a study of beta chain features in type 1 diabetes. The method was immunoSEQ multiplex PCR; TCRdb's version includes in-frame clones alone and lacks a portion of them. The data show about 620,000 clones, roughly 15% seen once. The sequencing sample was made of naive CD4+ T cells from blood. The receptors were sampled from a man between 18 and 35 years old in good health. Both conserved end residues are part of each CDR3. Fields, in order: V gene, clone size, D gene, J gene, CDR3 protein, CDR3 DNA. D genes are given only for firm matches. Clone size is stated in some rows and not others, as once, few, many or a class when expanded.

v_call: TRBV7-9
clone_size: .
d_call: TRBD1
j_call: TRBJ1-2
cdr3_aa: CASSLEGDRFPYGYTF
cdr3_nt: TGTGCCAGCAGCTTAGAGGGGGACAGGTTCCCCTATGGCTACACCTTC

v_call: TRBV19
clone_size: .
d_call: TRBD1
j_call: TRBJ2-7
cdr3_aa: CASSRPGTGTYEQYF
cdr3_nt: TGTGCCAGTAGTCGTCCCGGGACAGGGACCTACGAGCAGTACTTC

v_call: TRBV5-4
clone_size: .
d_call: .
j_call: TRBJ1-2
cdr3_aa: CASRAEPTNYGYTF
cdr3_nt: TGTGCCAGCAGGGCAGAGCCCACTAACTATGGCTACACCTTC

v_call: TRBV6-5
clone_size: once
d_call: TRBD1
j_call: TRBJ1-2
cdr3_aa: CASSFTPAGTVYGYTF
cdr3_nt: TGTGCCAGCAGTTTTACTCCAGCCGGGACAGTCTATGGCTACACCTTC

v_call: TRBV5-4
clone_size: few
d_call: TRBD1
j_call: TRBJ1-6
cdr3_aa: CASSIDRGYAPLHF
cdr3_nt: TGTGCCAGCAGCATCGACAGGGGGTACGCGCCCCTCCACTTT

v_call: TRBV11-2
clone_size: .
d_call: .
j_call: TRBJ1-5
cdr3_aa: CASSLGRERSNQPQHF
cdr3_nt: TGTGCCAGCAGCTTGGGTAGGGAACGGAGCAATCAGCCCCAGCATTTT

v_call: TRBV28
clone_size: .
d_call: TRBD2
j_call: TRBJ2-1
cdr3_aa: CASSLGASGRGLDRFF
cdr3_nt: TGTGCCAGCAGTTTAGGGGCAAGCGGGAGAGGCTTAGACAGGTTCTTC

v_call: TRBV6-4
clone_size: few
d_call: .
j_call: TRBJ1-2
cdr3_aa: CASSEEDYGYTF
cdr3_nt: TGTGCCAGCAGTGAGGAGGACTATGGCTACACCTTC

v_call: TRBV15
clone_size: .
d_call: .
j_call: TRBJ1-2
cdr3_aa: CATSRDTFPGRDGYTF
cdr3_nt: TGTGCCACCAGCAGAGATACATTCCCGGGGAGGGATGGCTACACCTTC

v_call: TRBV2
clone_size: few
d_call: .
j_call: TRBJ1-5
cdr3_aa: CASSEDRAPNQPQHF
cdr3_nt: TGTGCCAGCAGTGAAGACAGGGCCCCCAATCAGCCCCAGCATTTT

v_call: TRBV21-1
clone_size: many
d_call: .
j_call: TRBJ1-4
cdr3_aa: CASSKGGDEKLFF
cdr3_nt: TGTGCCAGCAGCAAAGGGGGCGATGAAAAACTGTTTTTT

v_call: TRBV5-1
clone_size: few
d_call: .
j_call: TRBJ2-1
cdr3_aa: CASSLGVYNEQFF
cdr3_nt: TGCGCCAGCAGCTTGGGAGTTTACAATGAGCAGTTCTTC

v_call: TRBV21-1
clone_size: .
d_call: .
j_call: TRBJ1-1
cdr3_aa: CASSNYRESRSRTEAFF
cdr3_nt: TGTGCCAGCAGCAATTACAGGGAAAGTAGGTCGAGGACTGAAGCTTTCTTT

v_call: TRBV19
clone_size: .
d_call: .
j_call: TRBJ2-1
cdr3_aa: CASKGEALEQFF
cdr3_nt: TGTGCCAGTAAGGGCGAAGCCCTTGAGCAGTTCTTC

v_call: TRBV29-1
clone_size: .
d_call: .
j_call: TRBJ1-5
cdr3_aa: CSAGRGGREPQHF
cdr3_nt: TGCAGCGCCGGGCGGGGGGGCCGAGAGCCCCAGCATTTT

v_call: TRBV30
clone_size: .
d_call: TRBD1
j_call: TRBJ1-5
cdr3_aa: CAWSRGTVTSQPQHF
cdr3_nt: TGTGCCTGGAGCCGAGGGACAGTGACTAGTCAGCCCCAGCATTTT

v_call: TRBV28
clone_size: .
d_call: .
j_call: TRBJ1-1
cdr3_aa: CASSLSLEVGNRRAFF
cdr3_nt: TGTGCCAGCAGTTTATCCCTCGAGGTGGGAAATAGGAGAGCTTTCTTT

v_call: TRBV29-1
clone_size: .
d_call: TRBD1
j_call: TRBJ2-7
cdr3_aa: CSIRDRGPYEQYF
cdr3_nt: TGCAGCATCCGGGACAGGGGGCCCTACGAGCAGTACTTC

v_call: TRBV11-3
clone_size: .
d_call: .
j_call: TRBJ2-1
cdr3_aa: CASSLRDEQFF
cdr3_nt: TGTGCCAGCAGCTTAAGGGATGAGCAGTTCTTC

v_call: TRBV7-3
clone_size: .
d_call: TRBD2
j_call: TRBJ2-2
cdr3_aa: CASSLGTSAPGELFF
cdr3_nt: TGTGCCAGCAGCTTAGGCACTAGCGCCCCCGGGGAGCTGTTTTTT

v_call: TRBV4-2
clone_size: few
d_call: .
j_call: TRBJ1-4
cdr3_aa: CASSQPGGGGEKLFF
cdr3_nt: TGTGCCAGCAGCCAACCTGGGGGAGGAGGGGAAAAACTGTTTTTT

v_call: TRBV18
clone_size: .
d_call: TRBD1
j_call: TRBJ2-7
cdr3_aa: CASSPTGTGGYEQYF
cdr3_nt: TGTGCCAGCTCACCAACGGGGACAGGGGGCTACGAGCAGTACTTC

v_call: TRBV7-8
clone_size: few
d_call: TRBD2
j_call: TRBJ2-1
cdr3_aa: CASSPGLADSYNEQFF
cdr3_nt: TGTGCCAGCAGCCCCGGACTAGCGGACTCCTACAATGAGCAGTTCTTC

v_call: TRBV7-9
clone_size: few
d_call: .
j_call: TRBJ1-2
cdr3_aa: CASSLAGTAGGYTF
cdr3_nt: TGTGCCAGCAGCTTAGCCGGAACCGCGGGGGGCTACACCTTC

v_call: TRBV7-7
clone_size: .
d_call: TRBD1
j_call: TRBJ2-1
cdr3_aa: CASSHRQGAAPGTSSYNEQFF
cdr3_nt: TGTGCCAGCAGCCATAGACAGGGGGCGGCCCCCGGGACTAGCTCCTACAATGAGCAGTTCTTC

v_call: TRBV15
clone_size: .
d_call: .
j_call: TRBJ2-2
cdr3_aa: CATRTGNTGELFF
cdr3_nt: TGTGCCACCAGAACAGGGAACACCGGGGAGCTGTTTTTT

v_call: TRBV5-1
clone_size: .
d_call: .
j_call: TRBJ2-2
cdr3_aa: CASSLGGTLNTGELFF
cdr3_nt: TGCGCCAGCAGCTTGGGCGGGACTCTGAACACCGGGGAGCTGTTTTTT

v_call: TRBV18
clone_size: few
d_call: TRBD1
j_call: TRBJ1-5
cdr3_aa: CASSMTGGDSAQHF
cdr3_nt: TGTGCCAGCTCAATGACGGGAGGGGACAGCGCCCAGCATTTT

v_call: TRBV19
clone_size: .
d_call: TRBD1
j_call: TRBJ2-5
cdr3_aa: CASSTNRGETQYF
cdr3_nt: TGTGCCAGTAGTACGAACAGGGGCGAGACCCAGTACTTC

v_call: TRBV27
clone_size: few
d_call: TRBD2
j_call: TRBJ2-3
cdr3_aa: CASKRREGHTDTQYF
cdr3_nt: TGTGCCAGCAAGAGGCGGGAGGGGCACACAGATACGCAGTATTTT

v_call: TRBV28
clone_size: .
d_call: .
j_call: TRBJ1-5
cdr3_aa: CASRPTDEPQHF
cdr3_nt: TGTGCCAGCAGGCCAACCGATGAGCCCCAGCATTTT

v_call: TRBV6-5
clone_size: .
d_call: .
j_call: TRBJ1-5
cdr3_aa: CASSYSGFSNQPQHF
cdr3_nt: TGTGCCAGCAGTTACTCGGGATTTAGCAATCAGCCCCAGCATTTT

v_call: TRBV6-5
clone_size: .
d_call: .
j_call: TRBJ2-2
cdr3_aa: CASSAQGLNTGELFF
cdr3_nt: TGTGCCAGCAGCGCACAGGGCTTGAACACCGGGGAGCTGTTTTTT

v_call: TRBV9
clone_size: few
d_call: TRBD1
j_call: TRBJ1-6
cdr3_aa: CASSVAQGGGSPLHF
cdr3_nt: TGTGCCAGCAGCGTAGCGCAGGGGGGAGGTTCACCCCTCCACTTT

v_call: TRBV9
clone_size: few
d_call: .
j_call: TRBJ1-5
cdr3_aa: CASSVGEGSGQPQHF
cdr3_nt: TGTGCCAGCAGCGTAGGCGAAGGGAGTGGGCAGCCCCAGCATTTT

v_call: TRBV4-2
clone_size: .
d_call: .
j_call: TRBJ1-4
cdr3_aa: CASSQHRGVTNEKLFF
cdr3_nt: TGTGCCAGCAGCCAACATAGGGGGGTTACTAATGAAAAACTGTTTTTT

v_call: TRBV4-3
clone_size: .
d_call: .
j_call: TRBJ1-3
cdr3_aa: CASSQELRGSGNTIYF
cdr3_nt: TGCGCCAGCAGCCAAGAATTAAGGGGCTCTGGAAACACCATATATTTT

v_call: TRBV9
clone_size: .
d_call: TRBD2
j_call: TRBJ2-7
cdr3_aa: CASSQTAGTSAYEQYF
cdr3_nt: TGTGCCAGCAGCCAAACGGCCGGGACTAGCGCCTACGAGCAGTACTTC

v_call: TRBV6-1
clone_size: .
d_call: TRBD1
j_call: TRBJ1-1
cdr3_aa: CASSEEGQVNTEAFF
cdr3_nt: TGTGCCAGCAGTGAAGAGGGACAGGTGAACACTGAAGCTTTCTTT

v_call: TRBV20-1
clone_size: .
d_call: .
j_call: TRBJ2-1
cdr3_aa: CSAFKLEQFF
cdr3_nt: TGCAGTGCATTTAAGCTTGAGCAGTTCTTC

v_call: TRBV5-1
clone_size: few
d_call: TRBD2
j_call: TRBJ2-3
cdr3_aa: CASSLDGAGVPDTQYF
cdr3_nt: TGCGCCAGCAGCTTGGATGGAGCGGGAGTCCCGGATACGCAGTATTTT

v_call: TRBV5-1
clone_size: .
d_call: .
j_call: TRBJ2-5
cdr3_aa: CASSPNTLRETQYF
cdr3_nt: TGCGCCAGCAGCCCCAACACCCTCCGGGAGACCCAGTACTTC